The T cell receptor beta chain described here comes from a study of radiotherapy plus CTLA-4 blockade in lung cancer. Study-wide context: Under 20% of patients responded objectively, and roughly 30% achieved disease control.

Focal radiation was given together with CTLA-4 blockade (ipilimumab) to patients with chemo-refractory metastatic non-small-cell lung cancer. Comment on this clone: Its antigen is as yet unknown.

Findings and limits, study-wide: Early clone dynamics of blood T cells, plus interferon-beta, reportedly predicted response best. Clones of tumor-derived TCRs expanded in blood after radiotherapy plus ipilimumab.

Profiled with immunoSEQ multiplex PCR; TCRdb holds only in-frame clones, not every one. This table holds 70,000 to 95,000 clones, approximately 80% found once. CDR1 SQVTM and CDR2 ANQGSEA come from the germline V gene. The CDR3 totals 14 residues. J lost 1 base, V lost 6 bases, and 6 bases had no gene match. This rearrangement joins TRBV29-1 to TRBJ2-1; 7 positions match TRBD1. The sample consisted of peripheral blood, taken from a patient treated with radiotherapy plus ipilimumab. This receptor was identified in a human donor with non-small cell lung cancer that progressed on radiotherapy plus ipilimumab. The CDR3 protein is CSVPGTASYNEQFF. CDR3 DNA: TGCAGCGTCCCCGGGACAGCATCCTACAATGAGCAGTTCTTC.